This TCR beta chain was profiled in a study of shared clonotypes between healthy human individuals. About the research overall: The donors, two women and three men, were aged 18 to 49.

Roughly 200 ng DNA, 30,000 or so T cell genomes, went into each sorted-subset replicate PCR. Only in-frame clones appear in the TCRdb table, and some are missing; sequencing was by immunoSEQ multiplex PCR. The table lists some 2,100,000 clones, about 93% of them singletons. The J segment lost 3 bases and the V segment lost 9 bases, leaving 10 bases of the junction unmatched. Germline-derived CDR1 and CDR2 are MGHDK and SYGVNS. This CDR3 spans 15 amino acids. Naive CD8 cells, CD45RO-negative and positively selected for CCR7, excluded terminally differentiated effector memory CD45RA+ cells. The gene calls are TRBV25-1 and TRBJ2-1; 8 nucleotides match TRBD2. The material sequenced was naive CD8+ T cells from PBMCs. The clonotype originates from a man aged 18 to 29 in good health. Some clones in this sample may be carry-over from other donors' samples. The CDR3 DNA sequence: TGTGCCAGTTTGGAGGGAACTAGCGGCTACAATGAGCAGTTCTTC. Its protein is CASLEGTSGYNEQFF. The entire variable domain, with the rest obtained from reference TRBV25-1 and TRBJ2-1, is as follows: EADIYQTPRYLVIGTGKKITLECSQTMGHDKMYWYQQDPGMELHLIHYSYGVNSTEKGDLSSESTVSRIRTEHFPLTLESARPSHTSQYLCASLEGTSGYNEQFFGPGTRLTVL.